Below, 20 T cell receptor beta chains from the same sample are listed, as sequenced in a study of cytomegalovirus exposure and HLA in healthy donors. The PCR had 60 Vbeta and 13 Jbeta primers. Sequenced by immunoSEQ multiplex PCR; TCRdb stores in-frame clones only, minus some. Seen here are around 200,000 clones, around 86% observed once, and the top ten hold roughly 10%. Sequences were obtained from PBMCs. The source is a woman aged 45-60 years in good health and CMV-seropositive.

In this sample, this clone turned up a few times. This sequence joins TRBV27 and TRBJ1-4; perhaps TRBD1 as D (6 bases). The germline V gene encodes CDR1 MNHEY and CDR2 SMNVEV (reference sequence). This CDR3 comprises 15 residues. Between the trimmed V and J ends, which lost 5 bases and 3 bases, there was a span of 13 bases. The CDR3 DNA follows: TGTGCCAGCAGTGCCAACAGGGCAGCTAATGAAAAACTGTTTTTT. Protein product: CASSANRAANEKLFF. Based on the CDR3 plus reference TRBV27 and TRBJ1-4, the full variable domain is EAQVTQNPRYLITVTGKKLTVTCSQNMNHEYMSWYRQDPGLGLRQIYYSMNVEVTDKGDVPEGYKVSRKEKRNFPLILESPSPNQTSLYFCASSANRAANEKLFFGSGTQLSVL.

The rearrangement uses TRBV6-4 and TRBJ1-6; no clear D gene. V lost 0 bases and J 5 bases, leaving 8 bases between the germline ends. The CDR3 sequence is 15 residues long. Germline V lookup: CDR1 MRHNA, CDR2 SNTAGT. CDR3 coding DNA: TGTGCCAGCAGTGACTCCCCCGGGAATAATTCACCCCTCCACTTT. Translation gives CASSDSPGNNSPLHF.

The chain uses TRBV5-1 and TRBJ1-2; D uncertain. V was shortened by 2 bases and J by 2 bases, with 16 bases between the two germline ends. Germline V gene data show CDR1 as SGHRS and CDR2 as YFSETQ. The CDR3 runs 16 residues. DNA of the CDR3: TGCGCCAGCAGCTTAAGGGTCTTGGGAGTAAACTATGGCTACACCTTC. Its protein is CASSLRVLGVNYGYTF.

V and J are TRBV2 and TRBJ2-5; D may be TRBD2 (6 bases). This CDR3 contains 11 residues. Germline CDR1 is SNHLY and CDR2 is FYNNEI. Deletions cut 8 bases from V and 5 bases from J, with 9 bases between. The CDR3 spells CASSLAETQYF. The CDR3 DNA follows: TGTGCCAGCTCCCTAGCGGAGACCCAGTACTTC.

This clone was seen a single time. The CDR3 reads CASNVQGGVNYGYTF. CDR3 sequence (DNA): TGTGCCAGCAACGTACAGGGTGGCGTTAACTATGGCTACACCTTC. The genes are TRBV6-1 and TRBJ1-2; D perhaps matches TRBD1 (6 bases). Trimming removed 7 bases from V and 1 base from J, with 16 bases in between. CDR1 and CDR2 from the germline V gene are MNHNS and SASEGT. This CDR3 region has 15 residues.

The chain couples TRBV28 to TRBJ2-7; tentative D call: TRBD1 (6 bases). The V and J ends lost 5 bases and 3 bases respectively, with 17 bases between them. The CDR3 has 15 amino acids. Germline V CDR1 and CDR2: MDHEN, SYDVKM. The CDR3 DNA follows: TGTGCCAGCAGTGAAGGGACAAACCGAATCTACGAGCAGTACTTC. Amino acid sequence: CASSEGTNRIYEQYF.

V is TRBV30 and J is TRBJ2-2; D is unclear. There are 16 residues in the CDR3. Per germline, CDR1 GTSNPN and CDR2 SVGIG (reference sequence). Trimming removed 0 bases at V and 4 bases at J, with 15 bases between. CDR3 sequence: CAWSVTRSSVTGELFF. CDR3 bases: TGTGCCTGGAGTGTAACCAGGTCCAGTGTCACCGGGGAGCTGTTTTTT.

CDR3 DNA sequence: TGCGCCAGCAGCCACGGGGGGGGGCAAGAGACCCAGTACTTC. Translation gives CASSHGGGQETQYF. The genes are TRBV5-1 and TRBJ2-5; 8 positions match TRBD2. This CDR3 region has 14 residues. V shed 4 bases and J 2 bases; nucleotides not matched to a gene: 4. Germline V gene lookup returns CDR1 SGHRS and CDR2 YFSETQ. The full variable domain, rest sourced from reference TRBV5-1 and TRBJ2-5, is KAGVTQTPRYLIKTRGQQVTLSCSPISGHRSVSWYQQTPGQGLQFLFEYFSETQRNKGNFPGRFSGRQFSNSRSEMNVSTLELGDSALYLCASSHGGGQETQYFGPGTRLLVL.

This chain connects TRBV5-6 to TRBJ2-4; D might be TRBD1 (6 bases). Germline CDR1 reads SGHDT; CDR2 reads YYEEEE. This CDR3 spans 13 amino acids. The germline V and J ends were trimmed by 4 bases and 11 bases, with 16 bases remaining between them. The CDR3 is CASSTRGRTVQYF. CDR3 bases: TGTGCCAGCAGCACCAGGGGCCGCACGGTTCAGTACTTC.

The V gene is TRBV6-5, the J gene TRBJ1-2, with 11 nucleotides matching TRBD1. Per germline, CDR1 MNHEY and CDR2 SVGAGI. The CDR3 totals 13 residues. V gave up 10 bases and J gave up 5 bases; unmatched junction bases: 6. CDR3 sequence: CATRTGGHYGYTF. The CDR3 DNA reads TGTGCCACCCGGACAGGGGGCCATTATGGCTACACCTTC.

The gene calls are TRBV6-5 and TRBJ1-1; TRBD1 agrees at 10 bases. The ends lost 2 bases at V and 0 bases at J; junction bases unmatched: 0. Germline CDR1 MNHEY, CDR2 SVGAGI. There are 15 residues in the CDR3. CDR3 coding DNA: TGTGCCAGCAGTTACGGGACAGGGGTGAACACTGAAGCTTTCTTT. This sequence encodes CASSYGTGVNTEAFF.

CDR3 in DNA: TGTGCCAGCAGCACAAGGGACTCGATCCAATACAATGAGCAGTTCTTC. Protein product: CASSTRDSIQYNEQFF. This chain links TRBV11-3 with TRBJ2-1, with D maybe TRBD2 (6 bases). The CDR3 covers 16 residues. CDR1 and CDR2 (germline): SGHNT, YENEEA. Trimming cost V 5 bases and J 4 bases, with 18 bases left between them.

The J gene is TRBJ2-3, the V gene TRBV4-3, with a tentative D call TRBD2 (5 bases). Trimming cost V 1 base and J 4 bases, with 9 bases left between them. Germline V gives CDR1 LGHNA, CDR2 YSLEER. The CDR3 contains 14 residues. The CDR3 region is CASSQAPAADTQYF. In DNA form, the CDR3 reads TGCGCCAGCAGCCAAGCTCCAGCGGCAGATACGCAGTATTTT.

The chain joins TRBV20-1 to TRBJ1-1; D not resolved. The CDR3 sequence is 11 residues long. The V end was cut by 5 bases, the J end by 5 bases, with 9 bases between. Looked up from germline, CDR1 is DFQATT and CDR2 is SNEGSKA (reference sequence). CDR3 nucleotide sequence: TGCAGTGCTTGGGTGAGGACTGAAGCTTTCTTT. Translating gives CSAWVRTEAFF.

This rearrangement joins TRBV6-7 to TRBJ2-1, with no clear D. TRBV6-7 is an ORF for which the function is uncertain. Between the trimmed V and J ends, which lost 0 bases and 8 bases, there was a span of 11 bases. This CDR3 spans 14 amino acids. The CDR3 region has the DNA TGTGCCAGCAGTTACTCAAAGCCCCTCGATGAGCAGTTCTTC. This translates into CASSYSKPLDEQFF.

The V gene is TRBV10-2, the J gene TRBJ1-2; TRBD1 might be the D (5 bases). Germline lookup yields CDR1 WSHSY and CDR2 SAAADI. This CDR3 is 12 amino acids long. Trimming took 6 bases from V and 4 from J, leaving 9 bases between them. The CDR3 is CASRGESYGYTF. The CDR3 DNA follows: TGCGCCAGCAGAGGGGAAAGCTATGGCTACACCTTC.

This sequence joins TRBV28 and TRBJ2-2, with 11 nucleotides matching TRBD1. J lost 4 bases, V lost 5 bases, and 21 bases had no gene match. Per the germline V gene, CDR1 is MDHEN and CDR2 is SYDVKM. The CDR3 is 21 residues long. Written as DNA, the CDR3 is TGTGCCAGCAGTAACGACTGGACAGGGGGCTTAAAGGTCGTTGGCACCGGGGAGCTGTTTTTT. Residues: CASSNDWTGGLKVVGTGELFF. The variable domain in full, with the rest retrieved from reference TRBV28 and TRBJ2-2, is DVKVTQSSRYLVKRTGEKVFLECVQDMDHENMFWYRQDPGLGLRLIYFSYDVKMKEKGDIPEGYSVSREKKERFSLILESASTNQTSMYLCASSNDWTGGLKVVGTGELFFGEGSRLTVL.

V is TRBV10-3 and J is TRBJ2-5, with D possibly being TRBD1 (6 bases). CDR1 is ENHRY, CDR2 SYGVKD, per germline. With 0 bases removed from V and 1 base from J, the gap between germline ends came to 6 bases. The CDR3 sequence is 14 residues long. The CDR3 nucleotides are TGTGCCATCAGTGAGTCGACAGGCCAAGAGACCCAGTACTTC. Amino acids: CAISESTGQETQYF.

The genes are TRBV6-4 and TRBJ2-3, with D perhaps TRBD1 (5 bases). The CDR3 runs to 14 residues. Looked up from germline, CDR1 is MRHNA and CDR2 is SNTAGT. V was shortened by 5 bases and J by 3 bases, with 12 bases between the two germline ends. This CDR3 reads CASSLRQGTDTQYF. CDR3 nucleotide sequence: TGTGCCAGCAGTCTACGCCAGGGTACAGATACGCAGTATTTT.

The chain combines TRBV5-1 with TRBJ1-4, with D possibly TRBD1 on 6 matching bases. Germline values: CDR1 SGHRS, CDR2 YFSETQ. The length of the CDR3 is 14 residues. Trimming removed 2 bases at V and 7 bases at J, with 12 bases between. CDR3 region: CASSLTGFGEKLFF. The CDR3 DNA reads as TGCGCCAGCAGCTTAACAGGGTTTGGTGAAAAACTGTTTTTT.